This T cell receptor (beta chain) was profiled in a study of vaccination effects on CD4 cells after COVID-19. In the study overall: Vaccine administered to participants consisted of two doses of either BNT162b2 or mRNA-1273. Whole-study results and caveats: The authors studied few convalescent patients and collected no early post-infection timepoints.

As to this clone: Its matching antigen is unknown.

Data came from immunoSEQ multiplex PCR; TCRdb stores just in-frame clones and leaves some out. The table records fewer than 90,000 clones, roughly 73% of them present only once. After expansion with viral peptide pools in the ViraFEST assay, antigen-specific CD4+ T cells were sequenced. It was after more than nine days of culture that CD4+ T cells were isolated. From March to December 2020, the person had a SARS-CoV-2 infection that was confirmed by PCR. This TCR derives from a human donor who had a prior SARS-CoV-2 infection. The sequences come from CD4+ T cells from PBMCs cultured with HIV peptides, collected before COVID-19 vaccination. The subset was: HIV-1 Nef peptide pool negative control/reference culture.

The CDR3 reads CASSRLGRLSYEQYF. The CDR3 DNA follows: TGTGCCAGCTCACGTTTAGGCAGACTCTCCTACGAGCAGTACTTC. The chain joins TRBV18 to TRBJ2-7, with D uncertain. V gave up 4 bases and J gave up 0 bases, with 13 bases separating them. CDR1 KGHSH and CDR2 LQKENI come from the germline V gene. The CDR3 loop spans 15 amino acids.